This T cell receptor beta chain was identified in a study of vaccination and CD4 T cells after COVID-19. Study observations and caveats: The study found median SARS-CoV-2-reactive clonotypes rising from 21 to 38, not significantly.

The CDR3 loop spans 16 amino acids. Germline V gives CDR1 KGHSH, CDR2 LQKENI. V was shortened by 3 bases and J by 5 bases, with 14 bases between the two germline ends. Indicated treatment: approximately 9-day PBMC culture with coronavirus spike peptide pools or control peptides (ViraFEST assay). Cultured CD4+ T cell DNA underwent sequencing with the Oncomine TCR Beta short-read assay. TCRdb passed the PCR reads through MiXCR, listing each CDR3 protein once. The repertoire holds about 13,000 distinct CDR3 sequences, with roughly 80% as singletons. About this clonotype: Its target is not known.

The clonotype originates from a human donor who received a COVID-19 vaccine. V is TRBV18 and J is TRBJ1-6; maybe TRBD1 (6 bases). Sequencing was performed on CD4+ T cells from blood, cultured in vitro, taken after SARS-CoV-2 vaccination. Written as DNA, the CDR3 is TGTGCCAGCTCACCCGCGTCCCCAGGGGATAATTCACCCCTCCACTTT. It yields the protein CASSPASPGDNSPLHF.